This paragraph reports one TCR beta chain. Treatment denoted: randomized to nivolumab then ipilimumab (arm A) or the reverse (arm B). Trimming took off 4 bases at V and 8 bases at J, with 12 bases between the two ends. This CDR3 comprises 12 residues. The data stem from a study of sequential checkpoint blockade in melanoma. Study background: First-line arms were nivolumab then ipilimumab, or the reverse, randomized 1:1.

Only in-frame clones appear in the TCRdb table, and some are missing; sequencing was by immunoSEQ multiplex PCR. This sample has tens of thousands of clones, with around two thirds found just once. Source: CD8+ T cells sorted from blood (inferred from file names), taken from a patient given nivolumab and ipilimumab in sequence. The chain uses TRBV5-7 and TRBJ1-2, with a weak D call TRBD1 (5 bases). TRBV5-7 is assigned to the ORF class and has an uncertain function. The sequence derives from a human donor with melanoma. The CDR3 coding sequence is TGTGCCAGCAGCCCCAGGGTCGGAGGCTACACCTTC. Translation: CASSPRVGGYTF.